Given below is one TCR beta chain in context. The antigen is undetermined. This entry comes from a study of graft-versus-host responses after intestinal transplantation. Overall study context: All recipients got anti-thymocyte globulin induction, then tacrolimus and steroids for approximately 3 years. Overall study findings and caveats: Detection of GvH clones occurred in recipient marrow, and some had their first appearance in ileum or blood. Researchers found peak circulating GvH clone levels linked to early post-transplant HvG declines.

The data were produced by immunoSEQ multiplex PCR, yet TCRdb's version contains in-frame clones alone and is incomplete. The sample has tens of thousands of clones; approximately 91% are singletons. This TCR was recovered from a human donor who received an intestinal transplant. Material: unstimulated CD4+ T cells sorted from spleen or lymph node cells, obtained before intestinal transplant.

The DNA for the CDR3 is TGCAGTGCTGTCAGGGTCACTGAAGCTTTCTTT. It encodes CSAVRVTEAFF. V is TRBV20-1 and J is TRBJ1-1; TRBD1 might be the D (5 bases). Per the germline V gene, CDR1 is DFQATT and CDR2 is SNEGSKA (reference sequence). The length of the CDR3 is 11 residues. V was shortened by 5 bases and J by 4 bases, with 8 bases between the two germline ends.